The TCR beta chain described here comes from a study of shared clonotypes between healthy human individuals. Study-level findings and limits: Naive CD4 clonotypes were shared across a few donors at about 5%. Donor scarcity curtailed the genetic and exposure-history diversity represented herein.

TCRdb keeps only in-frame clones here, not all; method: immunoSEQ multiplex PCR. The table has about 1.1 million clones, approximately 75% seen once. This clone was picked up many times. Its antigen is not identified. The V gene lost 6 bases and the J gene lost 8 bases, with 17 bases spanning the gap. This CDR3 has 14 amino acids. Germline V lookup: CDR1 KGHSH, CDR2 LQKENI. The receptor was isolated from a man aged 18 to 35 in good health. Some clones in this sample may be carry-over from other donors' samples. The chain is built from TRBV18 and TRBJ2-1; TRBD1 might be the D (5 bases). The specimen was memory CD4+ T cells from PBMCs. The sample's subset: CD45RA-negative fraction. As DNA, the CDR3 is TGTGCCAGCTCGCAAAACCAGGGTGGCGATGAGCAGTTCTTC. It yields the protein CASSQNQGGDEQFF.